This entry lists 27 T cell receptor beta chains sequenced from one sample in a study of blood T cell repertoires in COVID-19. Profiling relied on immunoSEQ multiplex PCR, and the TCRdb table lists in-frame clones only, not all of them. The sample lists about 490,000 clones, approximately 85% seen once, with roughly 3.2% in the top ten. Material: peripheral blood. These receptors all come from a human donor in a cohort sampled during active COVID-19.

The rearrangement joins TRBV7-8 to TRBJ1-2; D perhaps matches TRBD1 (5 bases). The ends were cut back, 5 bases at V and 2 bases at J, with 12 bases in the middle. In germline, CDR1 is SGHVS, CDR2 FQNEAQ. The CDR3 loop spans 14 amino acids. The CDR3 spells CASSRQGGNYGYTF. The CDR3 DNA sequence: TGTGCCAGCAGCCGCCAGGGCGGAAACTATGGCTACACCTTC.

The chain employs TRBV24-1 and TRBJ2-7; maybe TRBD2 (6 bases). The germline CDR1 and CDR2 sequences are KGHDR and SFDVKD. Trimming took 4 bases from V and 3 from J, leaving 18 bases between them. The CDR3 covers 16 residues. The CDR3 spells CATSDHRAGRDYEQYF. The CDR3 DNA follows: TGTGCCACCAGTGACCACCGGGCGGGGCGGGACTACGAGCAGTACTTC.

CDR3 nucleotide sequence: TGTGCCAGCAGCTTTGGGGACTCACCGAGGTATCAGTACTTC. Amino acids: CASSFGDSPRYQYF. The chain combines TRBV7-2 with TRBJ2-7; a possible D gene is TRBD2 (6 bases). Trimming pared 3 bases from V and 10 bases from J, leaving 19 bases between. The CDR3 is 14 amino acids. CDR1 and CDR2 (germline): SGHTA, FQGNSA.

This clone appeared a single time. V and J are TRBV9 and TRBJ2-1; 8 positions agree with TRBD2. Per the germline V gene, CDR1 is SGDLS and CDR2 is YYNGEE. The CDR3 totals 15 residues. Trimming took 3 bases from V and 0 from J; bases not matched to a gene: 2. The CDR3 region is CASSGSGSSYNEQFF. The CDR3 DNA follows: TGTGCCAGCAGCGGGAGCGGGAGCTCCTACAATGAGCAGTTCTTC.

The chain couples TRBV28 to TRBJ1-1; 8 positions agree with TRBD1. The V gene end was trimmed by 5 bases and the J gene end by 4 bases; junction bases not matched to a gene: 15. CDR3 length equals 17 residues. CDR1 is MDHEN, CDR2 SYDVKM, per germline. In DNA form, the CDR3 reads TGTGCCAGCAGTACGGGACAGGTGGGGGCCGCGGGCACTGAAGCTTTCTTT. Protein: CASSTGQVGAAGTEAFF.

The chain recombines TRBV6-5 with TRBJ1-2, with 12 bases lining up with TRBD1. Germline CDR1 MNHEY, CDR2 SVGAGI. The V and J ends lost 2 bases and 8 bases, in that order; junction bases with no gene match: 6. This CDR3 is built from 15 residues. The CDR3 is CASSYRDRGRRGYTF. The CDR3 coding sequence is TGTGCCAGCAGTTACCGGGACAGGGGGCGCCGGGGCTACACCTTC.

This clone was picked up a small number of times. The V call is TRBV19, the J call TRBJ2-1, with a weak D call TRBD1 (6 bases). Deletions cut 7 bases from V and 0 bases from J, with 13 bases between. CDR1 LNHDA and CDR2 SQIVND come from the germline V gene (reference sequence). The CDR3 consists of 15 residues. The CDR3 loop is CASTDRPSSYNEQFF. In DNA, the CDR3 is TGTGCCAGTACTGACAGGCCAAGCTCCTACAATGAGCAGTTCTTC.

This chain connects TRBV28 to TRBJ1-2; 12 bases agree with TRBD1. CDR1 is MDHEN and CDR2 is SYDVKM in the germline V gene. V gave up 9 bases and J gave up 8 bases; unmatched junction bases: 10. CDR3 length: 14 residues. Here the CDR3 DNA reads TGTGCCAGTTCCGGGACAGGGGGCGCGGGAGGCTACACCTTC. As protein: CASSGTGGAGGYTF.

The CDR3 DNA follows: TGTGCCAGCAGTTTGGGGTACGGACAGGGTTTCAATCAGCCCCAGCATTTT. Amino acids: CASSLGYGQGFNQPQHF. V gene TRBV28 combines with J gene TRBJ1-5; TRBD1 matches 8 bases. In germline, CDR1 is MDHEN, CDR2 SYDVKM. J gave up 3 bases and V 3 bases, and 10 bases lay outside the gene matches. The CDR3 has 17 amino acids.

CDR3 in DNA: TGCGCCAGCAGCTTGGACAGATCTAATGAAAAACTGTTTTTT. Translation: CASSLDRSNEKLFF. This chain uses TRBV5-1 with TRBJ1-4; no clear D gene. V gave up 0 bases and J gave up 3 bases, with 6 bases separating them. The CDR3 is 14 residues long. The V gene's germline CDR1 is SGHRS and CDR2 YFSETQ.

The gene calls are TRBV30 and TRBJ1-6, with D possibly matching TRBD1 (5 bases). V lost 0 bases and J 7 bases, leaving 13 bases between the germline ends. This CDR3 spans 15 amino acids. CDR1 and CDR2 (germline): GTSNPN, SVGIG (reference sequence). This CDR3 reads CAWSVRRARNSPLHF. CDR3 nucleotide sequence: TGTGCCTGGAGTGTACGCAGGGCAAGGAATTCACCCCTCCACTTT.

The gene calls are TRBV3-1 (or the pseudogene TRBV3-2) and TRBJ1-2; no clear D. V gave up 1 base and J gave up 4 bases, with 10 bases separating them. The germline V gene has CDR1 LGHDT and CDR2 YNNKEL (reference sequence). This CDR3 is 14 amino acids long. CDR3 coding DNA: TGTGCCAGCAGCCAAGTCGGGGATGGCTATGGCTACACCTTC. Its translation: CASSQVGDGYGYTF.

The chain uses TRBV28 and TRBJ1-1, with D tentatively TRBD1 (5 bases). With 1 base removed from V and 7 bases from J, the gap between germline ends came to 10 bases. Germline CDR1 is MDHEN and CDR2 is SYDVKM. CDR3 length equals 13 residues. For the CDR3, the DNA is TGTGCCAGCAGTTTATTCAAGGGGATTGAAGCTTTCTTT. This gives the protein CASSLFKGIEAFF.

The chain carries TRBV19 and TRBJ1-1; possible D gene TRBD1, 5 bases. The CDR3 runs 14 residues. Trimming pared 3 bases from V and 1 base from J, leaving 9 bases between. Germline V CDR1 and CDR2: LNHDA, SQIVND (reference sequence). CDR3 sequence: CASSIYGQNTEAFF. DNA for the CDR3: TGTGCCAGTAGTATCTATGGACAGAACACTGAAGCTTTCTTT.

The chain is built from TRBV19 and TRBJ1-1; D is uncertain. Germline lookup yields CDR1 LNHDA and CDR2 SQIVND (reference sequence). Trimming pared 4 bases from V and 1 base from J, leaving 13 bases between. The CDR3 is 15 amino acids. For the CDR3, the DNA is TGTGCCAGTAGTAAGCGTCGAGATTCGAACACTGAAGCTTTCTTT. This codes for CASSKRRDSNTEAFF.

This clone was detected only once. The chain uses TRBV7-2 and TRBJ1-4; D may be TRBD1 (6 bases). Germline lookup yields CDR1 SGHTA and CDR2 FQGNSA. The CDR3 length is 16 residues. The V end was cut by 5 bases, the J end by 8 bases, with 21 bases between. This chain's CDR3 is CASSPVIGDTGEKLFF. The CDR3 region has the DNA TGTGCCAGCAGCCCCGTCATTGGGGACACCGGGGAAAAACTGTTTTTT.

The chain carries TRBV5-1 and TRBJ1-2; 8 bases match TRBD1. This CDR3 has 18 amino acids. Trimming cost V 6 bases and J 0 bases; bases outside gene matches: 16. Looked up from germline, CDR1 is SGHRS and CDR2 is YFSETQ. CDR3 bases: TGCGCCAGCAACAAAGGGGGGACAGGATCACGAGCTAACTATGGCTACACCTTC. Residues: CASNKGGTGSRANYGYTF.

The CDR3 spells CASRPARRVTQYF. CDR3 nucleotide sequence: TGTGCCAGCAGGCCCGCCCGGCGGGTCACGCAGTATTTT. The rearrangement uses TRBV2 and TRBJ2-3; a possible D gene is TRBD2 (5 bases). The CDR3 covers 13 residues. V lost 6 bases and J lost 9, with 16 bases in between. Germline CDR1 SNHLY, CDR2 FYNNEI.

This chain links TRBV7-3 with TRBJ1-6; 8 nucleotides agree with TRBD1. Unmatched junction bases numbered 9, after V lost 4 bases and J lost 7 bases. The CDR3 covers 16 residues. Looked up from germline, CDR1 is SGHTA and CDR2 is FQGTGA. The CDR3 DNA reads TGTGCCAGCAGCTCCTTATGGACAGGGAGGAATTCACCCCTCCACTTT. This gives the protein CASSSLWTGRNSPLHF.

The chain links TRBV16 to TRBJ1-5, with no clear D. The germline V and J ends were trimmed by 4 bases and 4 bases, with 11 bases remaining between them. The CDR3 has 14 amino acids. Germline V CDR1 and CDR2: KGHSY, FQNENV. The CDR3 bases are TGTGCCAGCAGCCCCAACGAGGGTAATCAGCCCCAGCATTTT. It codes for CASSPNEGNQPQHF.

A note on this clone: Within the sample, other DNA sequences also encode this same CDR3. The rearrangement links TRBV4-3 to TRBJ2-2; 9 nucleotides match TRBD1. Germline V CDR1 and CDR2: LGHNA, YSLEER. J was trimmed by 8 bases and V by 6 bases; bases with no gene match: 10. This CDR3 contains 15 residues. The CDR3 region has the DNA TGCGCCAGCAGTCATGGACAGGGGTCCACTGGGGAGCTGTTTTTT. Translation gives CASSHGQGSTGELFF.

In its sample, this clone was seen a few times. The V gene is TRBV7-2, the J gene TRBJ2-5; TRBD1 might be the D (6 bases). CDR1 is SGHTA and CDR2 is FQGNSA in the germline V gene. Between the trimmed V and J ends, which lost 4 bases and 5 bases, there was a span of 11 bases. This CDR3 is built from 13 residues. CDR3 region: CASSWSTGETQYF. The DNA for the CDR3 is TGTGCCAGCAGCTGGAGCACAGGGGAGACCCAGTACTTC. Filled out from reference TRBV7-2 and TRBJ2-5, the complete variable domain reads GAGVSQSPSNKVTEKGKDVELRCDPISGHTALYWYRQSLGQGLEFLIYFQGNSAPDKSGLPSDRFSAERTGGSVSTLTIQRTQQEDSAVYLCASSWSTGETQYFGPGTRLLVL.

V usage is TRBV10-3 and J usage is TRBJ2-7; 10 bases line up with TRBD1. Germline CDR1 ENHRY, CDR2 SYGVKD. CDR3 length: 14 residues. The junction had 13 bases not matched to a gene; V was cut back by 10 bases and J by 7 bases. This CDR3 is CATGSGTGVEEQYF. The CDR3 region has the DNA TGTGCCACCGGCTCCGGGACAGGGGTAGAAGAGCAGTACTTC.

This rearrangement joins TRBV29-1 to TRBJ1-5, with D perhaps matching TRBD1 (6 bases). Trimming removed 4 bases from V and 5 bases from J, with 12 bases in between. CDR3 length equals 13 residues. Germline loops: CDR1 SQVTM, CDR2 ANQGSEA. CDR3 DNA: TGCAGCGTTGCGGACAGTCTCCATCAGCCCCAGCATTTT. This translates into CSVADSLHQPQHF.

The chain employs TRBV7-2 and TRBJ2-2; a weak D match, TRBD2 (5 bases). Per the germline V gene, CDR1 is SGHTA and CDR2 is FQGNSA. Between the trimmed V and J ends, which lost 4 bases and 4 bases, there was a span of 13 bases. The CDR3 consists of 15 residues. CDR3 sequence reads: CASSSPVGLTGELFF. CDR3 nucleotides: TGTGCCAGCAGCTCCCCGGTAGGACTCACCGGGGAGCTGTTTTTT.

The chain employs TRBV24-1 and TRBJ2-3, with D uncertain. The ends were cut back, 2 bases at V and 2 bases at J, with 4 bases in the middle. The CDR3 runs 13 residues. Germline V lookup: CDR1 KGHDR, CDR2 SFDVKD. The CDR3 region is CATSDSHTDTQYF. As DNA, the CDR3 is TGTGCCACCAGTGATTCCCACACAGATACGCAGTATTTT.

This chain uses TRBV19 with TRBJ2-7; D unresolved. The CDR3 length is 13 residues. The germline gives CDR1 LNHDA, CDR2 SQIVND (reference sequence). Trimming shortened V by 6 bases and J by 1 base, and 10 bases separated the two germline ends. The CDR3 region is CASSDSVSYEQYF. Here the CDR3 DNA reads TGTGCCAGTAGCGACTCCGTGTCCTACGAGCAGTACTTC. Full variable domain (missing parts from reference TRBV19 and TRBJ2-7): DGGITQSPKYLFRKEGQNVTLSCEQNLNHDAMYWYRQDPGQGLRLIYYSQIVNDFQKGDIAEGYSVSREKKESFPLTVTSAQKNPTAFYLCASSDSVSYEQYFGPGTRLTVT.